The 20 T cell receptor beta chains reported below all come from one sample, sequenced in a study of beta chain features in type 1 diabetes. Sequenced material consisted of expressed TCRB transcripts (all of the isolated RNA was reverse transcribed). The data were produced by immunoSEQ multiplex PCR, yet TCRdb's version contains in-frame clones alone and is incomplete. Of approximately 140,000 clones in the sample, roughly 7.2% were seen once. The sequencing input was central memory CD4+ T cells from blood. The source of these receptors is a woman between 25 and 40 years old in good health.

This clone has ten or more counts. V and J are TRBV19 and TRBJ2-7; D remains unclear. CDR3 size: 13 residues. V was pared by 6 bases and J by 2 bases, with 11 bases between. Germline V CDR1 and CDR2: LNHDA, SQIVND (reference sequence). CDR3 nucleotide sequence: TGTGCCAGTAGCTGGAGTCTAACCTACGAGCAGTACTTC. Protein product: CASSWSLTYEQYF.

The chain uses TRBV5-6 and TRBJ2-4, with 7 bases lining up with TRBD2. The V gene end was trimmed by 4 bases and the J gene end by 5 bases; junction bases not matched to a gene: 15. CDR1 and CDR2 from the germline V gene are SGHDT and YYEEEE. The CDR3 spans 17 residues. The CDR3 DNA is TGTGCCAGCAGCCTGTCCGGCGGTCGAGGGAGGGAAAACATTCAGTACTTC. Amino acids: CASSLSGGRGRENIQYF.

This chain connects TRBV7-2 to TRBJ1-5; 7 bases agree with TRBD1. Per germline, CDR1 SGHTA and CDR2 FQGNSA. J was trimmed by 7 bases and V by 1 base; bases with no gene match: 7. The CDR3 length is 15 residues. The CDR3 sequence: CASSLGTGLGQPQHF. CDR3 nucleotide sequence: TGTGCCAGCAGCTTAGGGACAGGCCTCGGGCAGCCCCAGCATTTT.

The chain carries TRBV6-6 and TRBJ2-5; a weak D match, TRBD1 (6 bases). The CDR3 totals 13 residues. V was trimmed by 6 bases and J by 5 bases, leaving 13 bases between them. Per germline, CDR1 MNHNY and CDR2 SVGAGI (reference sequence). CDR3: CASSRYRVETQYF. Here the CDR3 DNA reads TGTGCCAGCAGCCGTTACAGGGTCGAGACCCAGTACTTC.

This clone turned up a few times. V is TRBV5-4 and J is TRBJ2-1, with TRBD2 identical over 10 bases. Germline assignment: CDR1 SGHNT and CDR2 YYREEE (reference sequence). The CDR3 has 14 residues. With 4 bases clipped from V and 7 bases from J, the junction kept 5 bases outside the gene matches. The CDR3 loop is CASSLLAGRNEQFF. The CDR3, as DNA: TGTGCCAGCAGCCTACTAGCGGGAAGGAATGAGCAGTTCTTC.

This chain uses TRBV7-9 with TRBJ1-1; unclear D gene. The germline gives CDR1 SEHNR, CDR2 FQNEAQ (reference sequence). V was cut by 3 bases and J by 4 bases, with 15 bases left in between. The CDR3 sequence is 15 residues long. This chain's CDR3 is CASSFFVGVGTEAFF. The CDR3 nucleotides are TGTGCCAGCAGCTTTTTTGTCGGGGTTGGCACTGAAGCTTTCTTT.

The V and J genes are TRBV5-4 and TRBJ2-7; 8 bases match TRBD2. V trimming: 10 bases; J trimming: 1 base; junction bases outside the gene matches: 7. Germline V gives CDR1 SGHNT, CDR2 YYREEE (reference sequence). CDR3 length: 13 amino acids. Here the CDR3 DNA reads TGTGCCGCGGGGGCGGGAGGTTCCTACGAGCAGTACTTC. As protein: CAAGAGGSYEQYF. Supplemented by reference TRBV5-4 and TRBJ2-7, the full variable domain reads ETGVTQSPTHLIKTRGQQVTLRCSSQSGHNTVSWYQQALGQGPQFIFQYYREEENGRGNFPPRFSGLQFPNYSSELNVNALELDDSALYLCAAGAGGSYEQYFGPGTRLTVT.

This chain links TRBV11-2 with TRBJ2-5; 7 bases agree with TRBD2. V gave up 5 bases and J gave up 4 bases; unmatched junction bases: 10. The CDR3 is 15 amino acids. Germline CDR1 and CDR2: SGHAT and FQNNGV. For the CDR3, the DNA is TGTGCCAGCAGCCCAAGGCGGGTAGCGGGAGAGACCCAGTACTTC. Its translation: CASSPRRVAGETQYF.

This clone has a count of ten or more. This chain links TRBV18 with TRBJ2-1; possible D gene TRBD1, 5 bases. The CDR3 loop spans 15 amino acids. Deletions cut 0 bases from V and 2 bases from J, with 8 bases between. Per germline, CDR1 KGHSH and CDR2 LQKENI. The CDR3 nucleotides read TGTGCCAGCTCACCACCCTCCAGGGCCTACAATGAGCAGTTCTTC. Translating it yields CASSPPSRAYNEQFF. The full variable domain, completed using reference TRBV18 and TRBJ2-1, is NAGVMQNPRHLVRRRGQEARLRCSPMKGHSHVYWYRQLPEEGLKFMVYLQKENIIDESGMPKERFSAEFPKEGPSILRIQQVVRGDSAAYFCASSPPSRAYNEQFFGPGTRLTVL.

As concerns this clone: This specimen includes other DNA sequences encoding the same CDR3. The V and J genes are TRBV19 and TRBJ2-7, with 11 bases aligning to TRBD1. Germline values: CDR1 LNHDA, CDR2 SQIVND (reference sequence). This CDR3 spans 15 amino acids. V was pared by 5 bases and J by 1 base, with 4 bases of the junction left unmatched. For the CDR3, the DNA is TGTGCCAGTAGTCCAGGGACAGGGGGTTCCTACGAGCAGTACTTC. Residues: CASSPGTGGSYEQYF.

The CDR3 loop reads CASSPGQATNEKLFF. The CDR3 DNA is TGTGCCAGCAGCCCCGGACAGGCAACTAATGAAAAACTGTTTTTT. The chain couples TRBV7-2 to TRBJ1-4, with TRBD1 identical over 7 bases. J was trimmed by 0 bases and V by 5 bases; bases with no gene match: 3. Per germline, CDR1 SGHTA and CDR2 FQGNSA. This CDR3 has 15 amino acids.

A few counts support this clone. This sequence joins TRBV5-4 and TRBJ2-1; TRBD2 might be the D (6 bases). Per germline, CDR1 SGHNT and CDR2 YYREEE (reference sequence). The V gene lost 3 bases and the J gene lost 0 bases, with 13 bases spanning the gap. The CDR3 runs to 16 residues. CDR3 loop: CASSSRAGLSYNEQFF. In DNA form, the CDR3 reads TGTGCCAGCAGCTCCAGAGCGGGCCTCTCCTACAATGAGCAGTTCTTC.

CDR3 loop: CASSPPSGGVDEQFF. The CDR3 DNA reads as TGTGCCAGCTCACCACCGTCGGGAGGAGTAGATGAGCAGTTCTTC. The V gene is TRBV18, the J gene TRBJ2-1; 7 bases match TRBD2. The V gene's germline CDR1 is KGHSH and CDR2 LQKENI. J was trimmed by 8 bases and V by 0 bases; bases with no gene match: 7. This CDR3 region has 15 residues.

This clone was found a few times. The chain is built from TRBV28 and TRBJ1-1; tentative D call: TRBD1 (6 bases). V dropped 2 bases and J dropped 5 bases, with 15 bases sitting between them. There are 15 residues in the CDR3. CDR1 is MDHEN and CDR2 is SYDVKM in the germline V gene. The CDR3: CASSLGRGAQTEAFF. In nucleotides, the CDR3 is TGTGCCAGCAGTTTAGGTCGGGGGGCGCAGACTGAAGCTTTCTTT.

Many counts were recorded for this clone. The V and J genes are TRBV7-9 and TRBJ2-5, with unresolved D. CDR3 length: 14 amino acids. CDR1 is SEHNR, CDR2 FQNEAQ, per germline (reference sequence). Deletions cut 0 bases from V and 5 bases from J, with 10 bases between. Here the CDR3 DNA reads TGTGCCAGCAGCTTAGCCAGACTTGACGAGACCCAGTACTTC. Protein: CASSLARLDETQYF.

This clone showed up just a few times. This chain connects TRBV11-2 to TRBJ2-1, with TRBD2 identical over 7 bases. The J segment lost 6 bases and the V segment lost 3 bases, leaving 5 bases of the junction unmatched. CDR3 length: 14 residues. CDR1 is SGHAT and CDR2 is FQNNGV in the germline V gene. CDR3 amino acids: CASSFGGGGNEQFF. CDR3 coding DNA: TGTGCCAGCAGCTTTGGAGGCGGGGGCAATGAGCAGTTCTTC.

There are many counts of this clone. The junction differs from germline at one of its ends, possibly a read error. The rearrangement links TRBV7-9 to TRBJ2-7; 7 nucleotides line up with TRBD1. Germline V gene sequence: CDR1 SEHNR, CDR2 FQNEAQ (reference sequence). The CDR3 loop spans 12 amino acids. In DNA, the CDR3 is TGTGCCAGCAGCGTAGGGGGACAGCGAAGCTTATTC. The encoded protein is CASSVGGQRSLF.

This clone has just a few counts. The CDR3 region has the DNA TGTGCCAGCAGCGTAAGTACAGGGGAATCCTACGAGCAGTACTTC. Translating it yields CASSVSTGESYEQYF. The V gene is TRBV9, the J gene TRBJ2-7; TRBD1 matches at 7 bases. CDR3 size: 15 residues. Trimming took 1 base from V and 1 from J; bases not matched to a gene: 5. Per the germline V gene, CDR1 is SGDLS and CDR2 is YYNGEE.

This clone showed up many times. This chain links TRBV7-2 with TRBJ1-1; 11 positions match TRBD1. Germline V lookup: CDR1 SGHTA, CDR2 FQGNSA. The CDR3 runs 15 residues. V lost 5 bases, J lost 10 bases, and 12 bases stayed unmatched. CDR3 nucleotides: TGTGCCAGCAGCCCCCGCCCGGACAGGGGGCGATTAGCTTTCTTT. Encoded protein: CASSPRPDRGRLAFF.

The V gene is TRBV4-2, the J gene TRBJ2-1, with TRBD2 matching 11 bases. V lost 0 bases and J lost 7; bases outside the gene matches: 14. Germline V gene sequence: CDR1 LGHNA, CDR2 YNFKEQ. This CDR3 contains 19 residues. The CDR3, as DNA: TGTGCCAGCAGCCAAGATCTTAAAGGACTAGCGGGTGCTGATAATGAGCAGTTCTTC. The encoded protein is CASSQDLKGLAGADNEQFF.